A selection of T cell receptor beta chains follows, all from one sample in a study of shared clonotypes between healthy human individuals. Clones were read by immunoSEQ multiplex PCR, and TCRdb kept only the in-frame ones, dropping some. The profile covers approximately 720,000 clones, with 92% appearing a single time and approximately 24% taken by the ten largest. Sequenced sample: naive CD8+ T cells sorted from blood. The source of these receptors is a man younger than 45 in good health. Both conserved end residues are part of each CDR3. A D gene is named only where the DNA matches it firmly. Not every row has a clone size; where given, it reads once, few, many or a size class.

V	J	size	D	DNA	CDR3
TRBV29-1	TRBJ2-1	.	TRBD2	TGCAGCGTTGAAGGAAAAATAGTTCGGGAGGGCCAAGATGAGCAGTTCTTC	CSVEGKIVREGQDEQFF
TRBV5-1	TRBJ2-1	.	TRBD2	TGCGCCAGCAGGGGACTAGCGGGAGACAATGAGCAGTTCTTC	CASRGLAGDNEQFF
TRBV19	TRBJ1-5	.	.	TGTGCCAGTACCCCCGGACAGAAGAATCAGCCCCAGCATTTT	CASTPGQKNQPQHF
TRBV9	TRBJ2-3	.	TRBD2	TGTGCCAGCAGCGTAGGCCTAGCGGCCACAGATACGCAGTATTTT	CASSVGLAATDTQYF
TRBV2	TRBJ2-1	.	TRBD2	TGTGCCAGCAGTGTGGGACTAGCGTCGGATGAGCAGTTCTTC	CASSVGLASDEQFF
TRBV6-5	TRBJ2-1	.	.	TGTGCCAGCAGTTACTCGAGGGGCCTGCCCTACAATGAGCAGTTCTTC	CASSYSRGLPYNEQFF
TRBV19	TRBJ2-7	.	.	TGTGCCAGTAGTATAGGGGCTAACGAGCAGTACTTC	CASSIGANEQYF
TRBV28	TRBJ2-7	.	.	TGTGCCAGCAGTTCCACTTCCCTCCTCGGGGACGCGAGACAGTACTTC	CASSSTSLLGDARQYF
TRBV7-9	TRBJ2-5	.	TRBD2	TGTGCCAGCAGCTTTAGCGGGGGGTACCAAGAGACCCAGTACTTC	CASSFSGGYQETQYF
TRBV7-8	TRBJ2-7	.	TRBD1	TGTGCCAGCAGCGTCTCGACAGGGGTCGACGAGCAGTACTTC	CASSVSTGVDEQYF
TRBV5-8	TRBJ2-3	.	TRBD2	TGTGCCAGCCCCCTGAAGACTAGCGGGAGTTTCGCAGATACGCAGTATTTT	CASPLKTSGSFADTQYF
TRBV29-1	TRBJ2-1	once	.	TGCAGCGTTGCGCTTGCGAACCTGGGGTACAATGAGCAGTTCTTC	CSVALANLGYNEQFF